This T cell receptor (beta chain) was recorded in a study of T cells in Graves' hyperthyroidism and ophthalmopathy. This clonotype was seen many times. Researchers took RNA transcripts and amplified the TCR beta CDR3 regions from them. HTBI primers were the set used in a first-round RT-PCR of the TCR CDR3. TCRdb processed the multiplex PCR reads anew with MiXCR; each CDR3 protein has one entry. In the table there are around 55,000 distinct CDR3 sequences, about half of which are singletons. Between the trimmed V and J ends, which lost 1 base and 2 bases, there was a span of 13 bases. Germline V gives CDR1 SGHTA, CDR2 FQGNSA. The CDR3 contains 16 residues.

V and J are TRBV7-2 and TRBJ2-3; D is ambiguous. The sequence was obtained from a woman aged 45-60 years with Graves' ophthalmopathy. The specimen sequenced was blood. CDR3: CASSLVARPATDTQYF. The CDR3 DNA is TGTGCCAGCAGCTTAGTTGCCAGGCCCGCCACAGATACGCAGTATTTT.